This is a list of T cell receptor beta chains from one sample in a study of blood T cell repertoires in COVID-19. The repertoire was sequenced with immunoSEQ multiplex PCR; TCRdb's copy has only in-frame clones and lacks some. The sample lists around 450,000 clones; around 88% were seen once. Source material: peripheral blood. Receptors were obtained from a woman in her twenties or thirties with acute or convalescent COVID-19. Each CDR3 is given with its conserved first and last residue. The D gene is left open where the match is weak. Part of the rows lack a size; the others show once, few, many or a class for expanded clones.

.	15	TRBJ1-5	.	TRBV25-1	CASSERGRQDQPQHF	TGTGCCAGCAGTGAAAGAGGGCGTCAGGATCAGCCCCAGCATTTT
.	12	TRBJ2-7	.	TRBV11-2	CASSLGLLEQYF	TGTGCCAGCAGCTTGGGCCTTCTCGAGCAGTACTTC
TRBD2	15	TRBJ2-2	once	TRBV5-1	CASSFLAGGPGELFF	TGCGCCAGCAGCTTCCTAGCGGGGGGGCCCGGGGAGCTGTTTTTT
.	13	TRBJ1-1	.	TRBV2	CATELDSNTEAFF	TGTGCCACAGAACTTGACAGTAACACTGAAGCTTTCTTT
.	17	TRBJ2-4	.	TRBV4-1	CASSQEGGGLGKNIQYF	TGCGCCAGCAGCCAAGAAGGAGGAGGTCTTGGGAAAAACATTCAGTACTTC
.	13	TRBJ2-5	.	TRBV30	CAWGRGALETQYF	TGTGCCTGGGGGCGCGGGGCCTTGGAGACCCAGTACTTC
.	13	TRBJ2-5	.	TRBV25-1	CASSDQIQETQYF	TGTGCCAGCAGTGATCAGATCCAAGAGACCCAGTACTTC
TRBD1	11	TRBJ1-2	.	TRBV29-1	CSVERGPGYTF	TGCAGCGTTGAAAGGGGGCCTGGCTACACCTTC
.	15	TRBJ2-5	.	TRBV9	CASSVSTSGGETQYF	TGTGCCAGCAGCGTCTCGACTTCCGGCGGGGAGACCCAGTACTTC
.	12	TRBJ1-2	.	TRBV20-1	CSASNRDYGYTF	TGCAGTGCTAGTAACAGGGACTATGGCTACACCTTC
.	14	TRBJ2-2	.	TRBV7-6	CASSPEVNTGELFF	TGTGCCAGCAGCCCCGAGGTGAACACCGGGGAGCTGTTTTTT
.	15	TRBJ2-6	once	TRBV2	CASSVTFSGANVLTF	TGTGCCAGCAGTGTTACATTCTCTGGGGCCAACGTCCTGACTTTC
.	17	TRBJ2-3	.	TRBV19	CASSIPGLYEATDTQYF	TGTGCCAGTAGTATACCAGGACTTTATGAGGCCACAGATACGCAGTATTTT
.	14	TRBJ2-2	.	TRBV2	CASSGQGWTGELFF	TGTGCCAGCAGTGGGCAGGGATGGACCGGGGAGCTGTTTTTT
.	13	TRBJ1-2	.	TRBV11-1	CASSRRGNYGYTF	TGTGCCAGCAGCCGACGGGGTAACTATGGCTACACCTTC
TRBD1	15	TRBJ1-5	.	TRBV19	CASSTGQGAVWPQHF	TGTGCCAGTAGTACAGGACAGGGGGCGGTTTGGCCCCAGCATTTT
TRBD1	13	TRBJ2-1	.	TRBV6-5	CASSLTGYNEQFF	TGTGCCAGCAGTTTGACAGGGTACAATGAGCAGTTCTTC
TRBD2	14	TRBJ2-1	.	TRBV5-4	CASCFGGVYNEQFF	TGTGCCAGTTGTTTCGGGGGGGTCTACAATGAGCAGTTCTTC
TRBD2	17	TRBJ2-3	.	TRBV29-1	CSVEVTSGGARTDTQYF	TGCAGCGTTGAAGTTACTAGCGGGGGGGCCCGGACAGATACGCAGTATTTT
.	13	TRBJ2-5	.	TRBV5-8	CASSLLGRETQYF	TGTGCCAGCAGCTTGTTGGGGCGGGAGACCCAGTACTTC
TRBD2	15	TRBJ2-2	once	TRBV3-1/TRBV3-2	CASSLVLAGNGELFF	TGTGCCAGCAGTCTCGTACTAGCGGGAAACGGGGAGCTGTTTTTT
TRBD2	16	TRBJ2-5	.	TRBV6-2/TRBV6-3	CASSNRLAGAQETQYF	TGTGCCAGCAGTAATCGACTAGCGGGGGCCCAAGAGACCCAGTACTTC
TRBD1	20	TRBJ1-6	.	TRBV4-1	CASSQERERTGRALRSPLHF	TGCGCCAGCAGCCAAGAAAGGGAGCGGACAGGAAGAGCCCTGCGATCACCCCTCCACTTT
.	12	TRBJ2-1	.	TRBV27	CASSAGDNEQFF	TGTGCCAGCAGTGCCGGGGACAATGAGCAGTTCTTC
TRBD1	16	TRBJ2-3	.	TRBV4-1	CASSQPGQGVEDTQYF	TGCGCCAGCAGCCAGCCGGGACAGGGGGTAGAAGATACGCAGTATTTT
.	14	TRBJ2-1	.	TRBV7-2	CASSLMVHYNEQFF	TGTGCCAGCAGCCTGATGGTACACTACAATGAGCAGTTCTTC
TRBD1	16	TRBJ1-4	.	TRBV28	CASSLPQGQENEKLFF	TGTGCCAGCAGTTTGCCCCAGGGACAGGAAAATGAAAAACTGTTTTTT
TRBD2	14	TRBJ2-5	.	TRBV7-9	CASSFRGGGETQYF	TGTGCCAGCAGCTTCCGCGGGGGAGGGGAGACCCAGTACTTC
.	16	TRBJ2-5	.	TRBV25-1	CASSEYFTGERETQYF	TGTGCCAGCAGTGAATATTTTACGGGGGAGAGGGAGACCCAGTACTTC
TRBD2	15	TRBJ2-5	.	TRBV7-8	CASSLGEGVQETQYF	TGTGCCAGCAGCTTAGGGGAGGGCGTTCAAGAGACCCAGTACTTC
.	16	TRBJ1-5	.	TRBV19	CASSMITQDINQPQHF	TGTGCCAGTAGTATGATTACCCAGGATATAAATCAGCCCCAGCATTTT
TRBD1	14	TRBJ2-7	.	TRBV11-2	CASSRTGSVYEQYF	TGTGCCAGCAGCAGGACAGGGAGCGTGTACGAGCAGTACTTC
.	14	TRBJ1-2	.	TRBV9	CASSPLETHYGYTF	TGTGCCAGCAGCCCCCTCGAGACACACTATGGCTACACCTTC
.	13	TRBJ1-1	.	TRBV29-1	CSARGTIDTEAFF	TGCAGCGCCCGTGGCACAATCGACACTGAAGCTTTCTTT
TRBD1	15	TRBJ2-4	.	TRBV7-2	CASSLDRGPLYIQYF	TGTGCCAGCAGCCTAGACAGGGGGCCGTTATACATTCAGTACTTC
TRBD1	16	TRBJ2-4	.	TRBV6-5	CASSSHRDRAKNIQYF	TGTGCCAGCAGTTCCCACCGGGACAGGGCTAAAAACATTCAGTACTTC
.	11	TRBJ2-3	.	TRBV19	CGTGGTDTQYF	TGTGGAACGGGGGGCACAGATACGCAGTATTTT
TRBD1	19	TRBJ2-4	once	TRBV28	CASSLFLPGQVLAKNIQYF	TGTGCCAGCAGTTTGTTCCTCCCGGGACAGGTATTAGCCAAAAACATTCAGTACTTC
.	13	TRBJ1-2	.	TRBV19	CASSRTGNYGYTF	TGTGCCAGTAGTCGGACGGGAAACTATGGCTACACCTTC
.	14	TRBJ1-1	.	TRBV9	CASSVVQGNTEAFF	TGTGCCAGCAGCGTAGTGCAGGGAAACACTGAAGCTTTCTTT
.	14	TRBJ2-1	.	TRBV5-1	CASARGAGDNEQFF	TGCGCCAGCGCTCGGGGGGCTGGGGACAATGAGCAGTTCTTC
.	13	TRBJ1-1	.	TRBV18	CASSRDENTEAFF	TGTGCCAGCTCGCGTGATGAGAACACTGAAGCTTTCTTT
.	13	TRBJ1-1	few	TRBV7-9	CASSLPPNTEAFF	TGTGCCAGCAGCCTACCCCCGAACACTGAAGCTTTCTTT
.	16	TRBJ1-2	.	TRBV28	CASSRVTGKVDYGYTF	TGTGCCAGCAGTCGGGTAACAGGGAAAGTAGACTATGGCTACACCTTC
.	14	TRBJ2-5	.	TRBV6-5	CASSHRTMQETQYF	TGTGCCAGCAGCCATCGGACTATGCAAGAGACCCAGTACTTC